This T cell receptor beta chain emerged from a study of T-cell reconstitution after alpha-beta-depleted transplantation in children. This sample's TCRbeta library carried unique molecular identifier barcodes. Via MiXCR, TCRdb re-called the PCR reads, giving one row per CDR3 protein. Of about 500,000 distinct CDR3 sequences listed, approximately 32% were seen once; the top ten hold less than 2.5%. There are 18 residues in the CDR3. Germline CDR1 reads SGHTA; CDR2 reads FQGTGA. Trimming took 4 bases from V and 1 from J; bases not matched to a gene: 14. The sequencing here drew on PBMCs from the stem cell graft donor, taken from the stem cell graft. The V call is TRBV7-3, the J call TRBJ1-1; TRBD1 agrees at 8 bases. The clonotype comes from a human donor who donated a stem cell graft to a child with aplastic anemia. In DNA, the CDR3 is TGTGCCAGCAGCTCACCGAGTCTAGGACAGGGCGCGAACACTGAAGCTTTCTTT. The encoded protein is CASSSPSLGQGANTEAFF.